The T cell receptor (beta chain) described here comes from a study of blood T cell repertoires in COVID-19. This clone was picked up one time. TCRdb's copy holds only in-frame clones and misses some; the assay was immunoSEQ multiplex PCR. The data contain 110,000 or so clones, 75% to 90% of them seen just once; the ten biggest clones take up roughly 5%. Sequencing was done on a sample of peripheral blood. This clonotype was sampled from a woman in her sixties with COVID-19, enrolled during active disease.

The DNA of the CDR3 is TGTGCCAGTACCTGGGGGCAGAACGGTGACAATCAGCCCCAGCATTTT. Its translation is CASTWGQNGDNQPQHF. V usage is TRBV19 and J usage is TRBJ1-5; D perhaps matches TRBD1 (6 bases). Germline values: CDR1 LNHDA, CDR2 SQIVND (reference sequence). The CDR3 is 16 residues long. Trimming left V 7 bases short and J 3 bases short, with 19 bases between.